This T cell receptor beta chain was recorded in a study of OX40 agonist ivuxolimab in advanced cancers. Across the study: Patients were treated with intravenous ivuxolimab, dosed at 0.01 to 10 mg/kg and infused every 2 weeks. Those treated in dose escalation had hepatocellular carcinoma, melanoma, renal cell cancer or head and neck cancer.

In germline, CDR1 is SGHKS, CDR2 YYEKEE (reference sequence). The CDR3 has 16 amino acids. The ends lost 3 bases at V and 2 bases at J; junction bases unmatched: 7. Repertoires were generated with immunoSEQ multiplex PCR, while TCRdb's copy carries only in-frame clones and drops some. This table has approximately 62,000 clones, over 75% appearing once. This sample comprised CD4+ or CD8+ T cells sorted from blood, obtained in a trial of the OX40 agonist ivuxolimab. The source of this sequence is an adult with an advanced solid tumor such as melanoma, head and neck, liver or kidney cancer. This chain connects TRBV5-5 to TRBJ1-5, with 8 bases aligning to TRBD1. In DNA, the CDR3 is TGTGCCAGCAGCTCTATCGACAGGGGTGGCAATCAGCCCCAGCATTTT. This gives the protein CASSSIDRGGNQPQHF.